These T cell receptor beta chains were read from a single sample in a study of blood T cell repertoires in COVID-19. The repertoire was sequenced with immunoSEQ multiplex PCR; TCRdb's copy has only in-frame clones and lacks some. The sample records about 490,000 clones, 70% to 90% being singletons. The source material was peripheral blood. These receptors were collected from a human donor in a cohort sampled during active COVID-19. CDR3s include the opening cysteine and the closing phenylalanine or tryptophan. A D gene is named only where the DNA matches it firmly. Expanded clones get a size class; other rows say once, few or many, or leave the size out.

v_call	j_call	clone_size	d_call	cdr3_aa	cdr3_nt
TRBV6-5	TRBJ1-2	once	-	CASSYSTGGMGSGYTF	TGTGCCAGCAGTTACTCGACCGGAGGGATGGGTTCTGGCTACACCTTC
TRBV29-1	TRBJ1-1	-	TRBD1	CSPDRGISNTEVFF	TGCAGTCCGGACAGGGGGATCTCCAACACTGAAGTTTTCTTT
TRBV10-3	TRBJ2-3	-	TRBD2	CAIIKGLAGGVADTQYF	TGTGCCATCATAAAGGGACTAGCGGGAGGTGTAGCAGATACGCAGTATTTT
TRBV7-2	TRBJ2-1	-	TRBD2	CASSLGGGVGYVEQFF	TGTGCCAGCAGCTTAGGTGGGGGGGTAGGGTATGTGGAGCAGTTCTTC
TRBV3-1/TRBV3-2	TRBJ2-7	-	-	CASSRSSYEQYF	TGTGCCAGCAGCCGGAGCTCCTACGAGCAGTACTTC
TRBV29-1	TRBJ2-1	-	-	CSVEGAGRGYNEQFF	TGCAGCGTTGAAGGGGCGGGAAGGGGCTACAATGAGCAGTTCTTC
TRBV5-5	TRBJ1-1	-	-	CASSLRGGETEAFF	TGTGCCAGCAGCTTGCGGGGGGGTGAAACTGAAGCTTTCTTT
TRBV13	TRBJ2-1	many	TRBD2	CASSLETSGHSYNEQFF	TGTGCCAGCAGCTTAGAAACTAGCGGCCACTCCTACAATGAGCAGTTCTTC
TRBV30	TRBJ2-2	-	-	CAWSVQGRGELFF	TGTGCCTGGAGTGTACAGGGGAGGGGGGAGCTGTTTTTT
TRBV11-1	TRBJ2-5	-	-	CASSFGRDQETQYF	TGTGCCAGCAGCTTTGGGCGGGACCAAGAGACCCAGTACTTC
TRBV20-1	TRBJ2-1	-	-	CSASAGLPNEQFF	TGCAGTGCTAGTGCGGGTCTCCCCAATGAGCAGTTCTTC
TRBV9	TRBJ2-7	once	TRBD1	CASSEAGTGSYEQYF	TGTGCCAGCAGCGAAGCCGGGACAGGCTCCTACGAGCAGTACTTC
TRBV9	TRBJ2-5	-	TRBD1	CASSVTGGRETQYF	TGTGCCAGCAGCGTAACAGGGGGCAGGGAGACCCAGTACTTC
TRBV19	TRBJ2-5	once	-	CASSTGIGLSGQETQYF	TGTGCCAGTAGTACAGGGATAGGGCTCTCAGGGCAAGAGACCCAGTACTTC
TRBV4-1	TRBJ1-4	-	-	CASSQEEQGYEKLFF	TGCGCCAGCAGCCAAGAAGAGCAGGGGTATGAAAAACTGTTTTTT
TRBV19	TRBJ2-1	-	TRBD2	CASSITSGHSLDSYNEQFF	TGTGCCAGTAGTATAACTAGCGGCCATTCATTAGACTCCTACAATGAGCAGTTCTTC
TRBV9	TRBJ1-1	-	-	CASSALTDNTEAFF	TGTGCCAGCAGCGCGCTGACAGACAACACTGAAGCTTTCTTT
TRBV20-1	TRBJ2-5	-	-	CSAPRQETQYF	TGCAGTGCTCCTAGGCAAGAGACCCAGTACTTC
TRBV11-2	TRBJ2-5	-	-	CASSLDLTQETQYF	TGTGCCAGCAGCTTAGATCTGACACAAGAGACCCAGTACTTC
TRBV7-3	TRBJ2-5	-	-	CASSLNGQRETQYF	TGTGCCAGCAGCTTAAATGGGCAGAGAGAGACCCAGTACTTC
TRBV29-1	TRBJ2-5	-	TRBD1	CSVGTAQETQYF	TGCAGCGTCGGGACAGCCCAAGAGACCCAGTACTTC
TRBV7-7	TRBJ2-3	-	-	CASSPDYRSDTQYF	TGTGCTAGCAGCCCCGATTACCGGTCAGATACGCAGTATTTT
TRBV24-1	TRBJ2-3	-	-	CATTGERNTDTQYF	TGTGCCACGACCGGGGAGCGGAACACAGATACGCAGTATTTT
TRBV18	TRBJ1-4	-	TRBD1	CASSPNTGDFEKLFF	TGTGCCAGCTCACCAAATACAGGGGATTTTGAAAAACTGTTTTTT
TRBV30	TRBJ1-2	-	TRBD1	CAWGQGKNYGYTF	TGTGCCTGGGGACAGGGGAAAAACTATGGCTACACCTTC
TRBV7-2	TRBJ2-7	once	TRBD2	CASRNSGDAYEQYF	TGTGCCAGCAGAAATAGCGGGGACGCCTACGAGCAGTACTTC
TRBV28	TRBJ1-1	-	TRBD1	CASSSWGTGGEVTEAFF	TGTGCCAGCAGTTCGTGGGGGACAGGGGGCGAGGTCACTGAAGCTTTCTTT
TRBV28	TRBJ1-2	-	-	CASKKGGDYGYTF	TGTGCCAGCAAAAAGGGAGGGGACTATGGCTACACCTTC
TRBV30	TRBJ2-7	-	-	CAWSTQGNEQYF	TGTGCCTGGAGTACACAGGGAAACGAGCAGTACTTC
TRBV3-1/TRBV3-2	TRBJ2-1	once	TRBD1	CASSQSGTGRNNEQFF	TGTGCCAGCAGCCAATCCGGGACAGGGAGAAACAATGAGCAGTTCTTC
TRBV6-5	TRBJ1-4	-	TRBD1	CASHDRGESNEKLFF	TGTGCCAGCCATGACAGGGGAGAATCTAATGAAAAACTGTTTTTT
TRBV7-9	TRBJ1-1	-	TRBD1	CASSVETGATEAFF	TGTGCCAGCAGCGTAGAGACAGGGGCCACTGAAGCTTTCTTT
TRBV28	TRBJ2-7	-	TRBD1	CASSPSLGQGIYEQYF	TGTGCCAGCAGTCCTTCGCTGGGACAGGGGATCTACGAGCAGTACTTC
TRBV5-5	TRBJ1-2	once	TRBD1	CASSTGTANYGYTF	TGTGCCAGCAGCACAGGGACAGCTAACTATGGCTACACCTTC
TRBV19	TRBJ2-5	-	TRBD2	CASTGGGQETQYF	TGTGCCAGTACCGGCGGGGGGCAAGAGACCCAGTACTTC
TRBV3-1/TRBV3-2	TRBJ2-3	-	TRBD2	CASSHLTSGSGGTDTQYF	TGTGCCAGCAGCCACTTGACTAGCGGGAGCGGGGGCACAGATACGCAGTATTTT
TRBV5-1	TRBJ2-3	-	TRBD2	CASSPLTSGSTARPDTQYF	TGCGCCAGCAGCCCGTTGACTAGCGGGAGCACTGCACGACCAGATACGCAGTATTTT
TRBV18	TRBJ2-5	-	-	CASSPDIQETQYF	TGTGCCAGCTCCCCGGACATACAAGAGACCCAGTACTTC
TRBV6-6	TRBJ2-7	-	-	CASTDSRGLYEQYF	TGTGCCAGCACCGACTCCAGGGGCCTCTACGAGCAGTACTTC
TRBV11-2	TRBJ2-7	-	-	CASSPRSVGEQYF	TGTGCCAGCAGCCCGAGGTCCGTGGGCGAGCAGTACTTC
TRBV2	TRBJ2-7	-	TRBD2	CASSWTSGRVMGEQYF	TGTGCCAGCAGTTGGACTAGCGGGAGGGTGATGGGCGAGCAGTACTTC
TRBV7-2	TRBJ1-1	-	TRBD1	CASSLAGRGRGTEAFF	TGTGCCAGCAGCTTAGCTGGAAGGGGGCGCGGGACTGAAGCTTTCTTT
TRBV18	TRBJ1-1	-	-	CASSQSSQAPGAFF	TGTGCCAGCTCACAATCCTCGCAAGCTCCTGGAGCTTTCTTT
TRBV3-1/TRBV3-2	TRBJ1-1	-	-	CASSPRDTEAFF	TGTGCCAGCAGCCCGAGGGACACTGAAGCTTTCTTT